Below are 16 T cell receptor beta chains sequenced from a single sample in a study of blood T cell repertoires in COVID-19 (dated by TCRdb to between 2020 and 2021). The protocol used for the library was the immunoSEQ multiplex PCR assay. The immuneACCESS repertoire file appears here via TCRdb, limited to in-frame rearrangements. These files lack a portion of the clones; in checked studies, under half of the deficit traces to unresolved V genes, and the cause of the others is not known. The sample includes about 300,000 clones, with under 90% observed a single time. The ten largest account for 2.5% to 3.5% of the sample. Material for sequencing was PBMCs or T cells enriched from blood (not recorded which). The receptors originated from a woman aged 45-65 years who had been exposed to COVID-19.

The chain uses TRBV6-1 and TRBJ1-2, with D uncertain. V was trimmed by 3 bases and J by 1 base, leaving 12 bases between them. The V gene's germline CDR1 is MNHNS and CDR2 SASEGT. This CDR3 has 15 amino acids. The CDR3 nucleotides read TGTGCCAGCAGTGAGGAGACGCAGTTTAACTATGGCTACACCTTC. Its translation: CASSEETQFNYGYTF.

This clone appeared a few times. The rearrangement links TRBV6-1 to TRBJ1-3; tentatively, D is TRBD1 (6 bases). The CDR3 loop spans 17 amino acids. Germline CDR1 MNHNS, CDR2 SASEGT. With 2 bases removed from V and 0 bases from J, the gap between germline ends came to 14 bases. CDR3 DNA sequence: TGTGCCAGCAGTGAACGAGCGGGACAAGTCTCTGGAAACACCATATATTTT. The encoded protein is CASSERAGQVSGNTIYF.

The V and J genes are TRBV27 and TRBJ1-6; possibly TRBD1 for D (6 bases). The CDR3 extends over 14 amino acids. V was pared by 4 bases and J by 6 bases, with 10 bases between. Per germline, CDR1 MNHEY and CDR2 SMNVEV (reference sequence). The CDR3: CASSSRGSNSPLHF. DNA of the CDR3: TGTGCCAGCAGTTCCAGGGGCAGTAATTCACCCCTCCACTTT.

The chain has TRBV6-4 and TRBJ1-1, with TRBD1 as a possible D gene (6 bases). V gave up 3 bases and J gave up 11 bases, with 16 bases separating them. The CDR3 sequence is 13 residues long. Germline V CDR1 and CDR2: MRHNA, SNTAGT. The CDR3 DNA reads TGTGCCAGCAGTGAAGGATGGGGACATACTGCTTTCTTT. It specifies CASSEGWGHTAFF.

The chain couples TRBV25-1 to TRBJ1-1; perhaps TRBD1 as D (5 bases). This CDR3 contains 13 residues. V lost 7 bases, J lost 0 bases, and 9 bases lay in between. The germline V gene encodes CDR1 MGHDK and CDR2 SYGVNS. CDR3 protein: CASISTVNTEAFF. CDR3 in DNA: TGTGCCAGCATATCGACAGTGAACACTGAAGCTTTCTTT.

V is TRBV5-1 and J is TRBJ2-3, with 10 nucleotides matching TRBD1. The CDR3 is made up of 15 amino acids. J gave up 4 bases and V 4 bases, and 6 bases lay outside the gene matches. The V gene's germline CDR1 is SGHRS and CDR2 YFSETQ. The CDR3 sequence is CASSLRDRGADTQYF. The CDR3, as DNA: TGCGCCAGCAGCCTCCGGGACAGGGGTGCAGATACGCAGTATTTT.

This clone has more than one count but fewer than ten. J is TRBJ1-1 and V is TRBV7-8, with 7 positions matching TRBD1. The CDR3 length is 13 residues. Looked up from germline, CDR1 is SGHVS and CDR2 is FQNEAQ. V lost 4 bases and J lost 6; bases outside the gene matches: 5. The CDR3 spells CASSSGGFAEAFF. In nucleotides, the CDR3 is TGTGCCAGCAGCTCAGGGGGTTTCGCTGAAGCTTTCTTT.

The CDR3 region has the DNA TGCAGCGTAAGGGGTGGGCAAGAGACCCAGTACTTC. This encodes CSVRGGQETQYF. This chain links TRBV29-1 with TRBJ2-5; D might be TRBD1 (5 bases). The length of the CDR3 is 12 residues. Germline CDR1 reads SQVTM; CDR2 reads ANQGSEA. The germline V and J ends were trimmed by 6 bases and 2 bases, with 10 bases remaining between them.

This chain connects TRBV30 to TRBJ1-2; 7 nucleotides align to TRBD1. CDR3 length: 14 residues. J gave up 2 bases and V 4 bases, and 7 bases lay outside the gene matches. Germline CDR1 and CDR2: GTSNPN and SVGIG (reference sequence). CDR3 sequence (DNA): TGTGCCTGGATTATTAAGACAGGGAACTATGGCTACACCTTC. It specifies CAWIIKTGNYGYTF.

The chain combines TRBV6-5 with TRBJ2-7; D call uncertain. V was trimmed by 4 bases and J by 7 bases, leaving 17 bases between them. Germline values: CDR1 MNHEY, CDR2 SVGAGI. The CDR3 has 14 residues. The CDR3 DNA reads as TGTGCCAGCAGTTCCGCGGCTTTCCTCCTGGAGCAGTACTTC. It yields the protein CASSSAAFLLEQYF.

The V and J genes are TRBV28 and TRBJ2-5; TRBD2 is a possible D gene (7 bases). The CDR3 runs to 13 residues. Germline V gives CDR1 MDHEN, CDR2 SYDVKM. With 6 bases removed from V and 2 bases from J, the gap between germline ends came to 10 bases. DNA of the CDR3: TGTGCCAGCAGGGGGGGGGCACAAGAGACCCAGTACTTC. Translated, it gives CASRGGAQETQYF.

The V call is TRBV6-5, the J call TRBJ1-5, with TRBD1 matching over 8 bases. The J segment lost 6 bases and the V segment lost 8 bases, leaving 12 bases of the junction unmatched. The CDR3 covers 15 residues. CDR1 MNHEY and CDR2 SVGAGI come from the germline V gene. The CDR3 region has the DNA TGTGCCAGCGGCGGGCTGTCAGGGGGCAGTCAGCCCCAGCATTTT. It translates to CASGGLSGGSQPQHF.

The chain recombines TRBV28 with TRBJ1-6, with TRBD1 identical over 9 bases. Germline loops: CDR1 MDHEN, CDR2 SYDVKM. Losses at the gene ends were 4 bases for V and 7 bases for J; bases not matched to a gene: 11. This CDR3 comprises 17 residues. CDR3 in amino acids: CASSYPLQGAANSPLHF. CDR3 nucleotides: TGTGCCAGCAGTTATCCACTACAGGGGGCAGCAAATTCACCCCTCCACTTT.

CDR3 in amino acids: CASSSRDSTNTGELFF. In DNA, the CDR3 is TGTGCCAGCAGTTCCCGGGACTCAACGAACACCGGGGAGCTGTTTTTT. The rearrangement links TRBV27 to TRBJ2-2, with D possibly TRBD2 on 6 matching bases. Trimming removed 4 bases from V and 0 bases from J, with 12 bases in between. Per the germline V gene, CDR1 is MNHEY and CDR2 is SMNVEV (reference sequence). This CDR3 contains 16 residues.

V usage is TRBV9 and J usage is TRBJ2-7; no reliable D call. The CDR3 length is 14 residues. Germline CDR1 is SGDLS and CDR2 is YYNGEE. Trimming left V 0 bases short and J 3 bases short, with 10 bases between. The CDR3 nucleotides are TGTGCCAGCAGCGTAGGCGCCACCAACTACGAGCAGTACTTC. This sequence encodes CASSVGATNYEQYF.

The genes are TRBV2 and TRBJ2-3; 12 positions match TRBD2. The CDR3 is 15 amino acids. Germline-derived CDR1 and CDR2 are SNHLY and FYNNEI. The ends lost 6 bases at V and 5 bases at J; junction bases unmatched: 6. CDR3 in DNA: TGTGCCAGCAGCCTCCTAGCGGGGGGGCAAGATACGCAGTATTTT. It encodes CASSLLAGGQDTQYF.